The 17 T cell receptor beta chains presented below share a single source sample, sequenced in a study of cytomegalovirus exposure and HLA in healthy donors. Vbeta (60) and Jbeta (13) primers were used in the PCR. Assay: immunoSEQ multiplex PCR; the TCRdb copy retains only in-frame clones and omits some. The sample lists about 120,000 clones; around three quarters were seen once. The sequenced sample consisted of PBMCs. These receptors were collected from a man aged 30 to 45 in good health and CMV-seropositive.

This chain uses TRBV7-3 with TRBJ2-1; TRBD2 matches at 8 bases. V trimming: 6 bases; J trimming: 4 bases; junction bases outside the gene matches: 11. Germline CDR1 reads SGHTA; CDR2 reads FQGTGA. The CDR3 extends over 16 amino acids. Here the CDR3 reads CASRLTSGGGYNEQFF. CDR3 DNA: TGTGCCAGCAGACTTACATCCGGGGGGGGGTACAATGAGCAGTTCTTC.

The V gene is TRBV6-5, the J gene TRBJ2-1; 13 nucleotides align to TRBD2. Losses at the gene ends were 0 bases for V and 8 bases for J; bases not matched to a gene: 1. In germline, CDR1 is MNHEY, CDR2 SVGAGI. The CDR3 has 15 amino acids. CDR3 DNA: TGTGCCAGCAGTTACTCAGGGACTAGCGGGGATGAGCAGTTCTTC. Translating it yields CASSYSGTSGDEQFF.

This clone has just one count. The chain combines TRBV21-1 with TRBJ1-2; the table's D call TRBD1 went unverified against the DNA. TRBV21-1 has pseudogene status. The CDR3 has 16 residues. The CDR3 bases are TGTGCCAGCAGCAAAGACCTCCGGCTTCAGGAAAACGGCTACACCTTC. Amino acid sequence: CASSKDLRLQENGYTF.

V and J are TRBV27 and TRBJ2-1; no clear D. CDR1 is MNHEY and CDR2 is SMNVEV in the germline V gene (reference sequence). This CDR3 comprises 14 residues. The V end was cut by 3 bases, the J end by 5 bases, with 11 bases between. Here the CDR3 reads CASSFTAGDNEQFF. CDR3 nucleotide sequence: TGTGCCAGCAGTTTTACAGCTGGTGACAATGAGCAGTTCTTC.

The J gene is TRBJ1-5, the V gene TRBV19, with unresolved D. This CDR3 has 13 amino acids. The V end lost 10 bases, the J end lost 6 bases, and 16 bases lay between the germline ends. From germline, CDR1 is LNHDA and CDR2 SQIVND (reference sequence). CDR3 DNA: TGTGCCACCCAGACGAGGGTCGGTCAGCCCCAGCATTTT. Its protein is CATQTRVGQPQHF.

This clone has only one observation. The chain joins TRBV27 to TRBJ2-1; a weak D match, TRBD2 (6 bases). Germline CDR1 reads MNHEY; CDR2 reads SMNVEV (reference sequence). This CDR3 spans 13 amino acids. V lost 5 bases and J lost 6, with 11 bases in between. CDR3 coding DNA: TGTGCCAGCAGTCCGTGGGAGGTCAATGAGCAGTTCTTC. It codes for CASSPWEVNEQFF.

This sequence joins TRBV7-9 and TRBJ1-1; D ambiguous. V was trimmed by 5 bases and J by 1 base, leaving 11 bases between them. Germline lookup yields CDR1 SEHNR and CDR2 FQNEAQ (reference sequence). CDR3 length: 14 residues. The CDR3 region has the DNA TGTGCCAGCAGCCCTCGCGGAGGGAACACTGAAGCTTTCTTT. It is translated as CASSPRGGNTEAFF.

The rearrangement uses TRBV6-6 and TRBJ1-6, with unresolved D. V lost 6 bases, J lost 4 bases, and 7 bases lay in between. Looked up from germline, CDR1 is MNHNY and CDR2 is SVGAGI (reference sequence). The CDR3 is 13 amino acids. The CDR3 region has the DNA TGTGCCAGCAGCCGGGAGTATAATTCACCCCTCCACTTT. Translated, it gives CASSREYNSPLHF.

This rearrangement joins TRBV5-6 to TRBJ1-5; the match to TRBD1 covers 8 bases. V shed 5 bases, J shed 6 bases, and the junction held 10 bases outside the gene matches. The CDR3 consists of 15 residues. CDR1 and CDR2 from the germline V gene are SGHDT and YYEEEE. CDR3 residues: CASSFRTGLFQPQHF. CDR3 sequence (DNA): TGTGCCAGCAGTTTCCGGACAGGGCTGTTTCAGCCCCAGCATTTT. The full variable domain, with the rest looked up from reference TRBV5-6 and TRBJ1-5, is DAGVTQSPTHLIKTRGQQVTLRCSPKSGHDTVSWYQQALGQGPQFIFQYYEEEERQRGNFPDRFSGHQFPNYSSELNVNALLLGDSALYLCASSFRTGLFQPQHFGDGTRLSIL.

The rearrangement uses TRBV4-1 and TRBJ1-6; 9 nucleotides line up with TRBD1. Per germline, CDR1 MGHRA and CDR2 YSYEKL. This CDR3 is 13 amino acids long. V was clipped by 1 base and J by 15 bases; unmatched bases: 4. CDR3 in DNA: TGCGCCAGCAGCCAAGCCGGGACAGGGTTCCTCCACTTT. The encoded protein is CASSQAGTGFLHF.

Of note for this clone: The junction differs from germline at one of its ends, possibly a read error. The V gene is TRBV29-1, the J gene TRBJ2-6, with D possibly being TRBD2 (6 bases). CDR3 size: 15 residues. The V gene's germline CDR1 is SQVTM and CDR2 ANQGSEA. The CDR3 coding sequence is TGCAGCGTTGAGGGGGGAACAGTTGGGGCCAACGGCCTGACTTTC. Amino acids: CSVEGGTVGANGLTF.

The chain couples TRBV9 to TRBJ1-6; 10 positions match TRBD1. After removal of 2 bases from V and 9 bases from J, the junction contained 5 bases not matched to a gene. There are 15 residues in the CDR3. In germline, CDR1 is SGDLS, CDR2 YYNGEE. CDR3 sequence reads: CASSVRDRGTSPLHF. The CDR3 nucleotides are TGTGCCAGCAGCGTCCGGGACAGGGGAACTTCACCCCTCCACTTT.

The V call is TRBV7-8, the J call TRBJ1-1; TRBD1 aligns across 8 bases. The junction had 2 bases not matched to a gene; V was cut back by 4 bases and J by 1 base. There are 14 residues in the CDR3. Germline V gene lookup returns CDR1 SGHVS and CDR2 FQNEAQ. The CDR3 is CASSWTGPNTEAFF. As DNA, the CDR3 is TGTGCCAGCAGCTGGACAGGGCCGAACACTGAAGCTTTCTTT.

The CDR3 DNA reads as TGTGCCAGCAGCCGACAGGGGGCCGATGGGGAGACCCAGTACTTC. Its protein product is CASSRQGADGETQYF. The J gene is TRBJ2-5, the V gene TRBV7-2; 10 nucleotides agree with TRBD1. The CDR3 extends over 15 amino acids. The ends lost 5 bases at V and 5 bases at J; junction bases unmatched: 8. Germline V CDR1 and CDR2: SGHTA, FQGNSA.

The rearrangement uses TRBV27 and TRBJ1-6, with TRBD1 matching 11 bases. CDR3 length: 18 amino acids. The V gene's germline CDR1 is MNHEY and CDR2 SMNVEV (reference sequence). After removal of 2 bases from V and 10 bases from J, the junction contained 13 bases not matched to a gene. The CDR3 DNA reads as TGTGCCAGCAGTTTAACTGGACAGGGGGCTAACTGGGGATCACCCCTCCACTTT. Translated, it gives CASSLTGQGANWGSPLHF.

The chain couples TRBV5-1 to TRBJ2-5, with TRBD2 as a possible D gene (7 bases). Germline CDR1 reads SGHRS; CDR2 reads YFSETQ. The germline V and J ends were trimmed by 0 bases and 4 bases, with 25 bases remaining between them. This CDR3 spans 19 amino acids. CDR3 sequence reads: CASSLAPSGGGASGETQYF. The CDR3 DNA reads as TGCGCCAGCAGCTTGGCCCCTAGCGGAGGGGGGGCGTCTGGAGAGACCCAGTACTTC.

V and J are TRBV30 and TRBJ1-1; no firm D call. This CDR3 contains 14 residues. V shed 3 bases and J shed 0 bases, with 11 bases lying between them. Germline assignment: CDR1 GTSNPN and CDR2 SVGIG (reference sequence). CDR3 residues: CAWSPGVMNTEAFF. In DNA, the CDR3 is TGTGCCTGGAGCCCAGGCGTTATGAACACTGAAGCTTTCTTT.